Sequencing of this T cell receptor beta chain was carried out in a study of Ad26.COV2.S vaccination and SARS-CoV-2 variants. The CDR3 is 15 residues long. Trimming stripped 4 bases from V and 1 base from J, with 13 bases between. CDR1 SNHLY and CDR2 FYNNEI come from the germline V gene. Treatment of the sample: some 20 received Ad26.COV2.S at low or high dose, single or two shots; 5 received placebo; per-sample allocation not given. Collection of the samples took place on day 63 after the first injection of vaccine or placebo. The assay was immunoSEQ multiplex PCR, and TCRdb's table has in-frame clones only and misses some. The table lists 300,000 to 500,000 clones, about 85% of them singletons.

The rearrangement links TRBV2 to TRBJ2-5; possible D gene TRBD2, 5 bases. The sequenced sample was peripheral blood, obtained in a trial of Ad26.COV2.S vaccine versus placebo. This clonotype was sampled from a person between 18 and 60 years old who received the Ad26.COV2.S COVID-19 vaccine or a placebo. In DNA, the CDR3 is TGTGCCAGCAGTGCCCCGCGGGCAGTCCAAGAGACCCAGTACTTC. This gives the protein CASSAPRAVQETQYF.